This T cell receptor (beta chain) originates from a study of T cells in Graves' hyperthyroidism and ophthalmopathy (dated by TCRdb to about 2019). Notes on the research overall: Peripheral blood samples were taken at initial diagnosis, before any treatment was given. To identify TCR V-J signatures that set the groups apart, the researchers used a discovery cohort of 90 to 100 patients, made up of 40 to 45 with Graves' ophthalmopathy and about 60 with stable Graves' hyperthyroidism. Prospective prediction of ophthalmopathy was tested in an independent validation cohort consisting of 18 hyperthyroidism patients and 15 or so patients who later progressed to ophthalmopathy. For training and testing, the roughly 100 patients in the discovery cohort were randomly divided in a 7:3 ratio. Thyroid tissue and blood T-cell repertoires from more than 5 Graves' hyperthyroidism patients were also compared in the study. After sampling, hyperthyroidism patients received methimazole starting at 30 mg daily, and ophthalmopathy patients received high-dose intravenous methylprednisolone. TCR Vbeta CDR3 sequencing of roughly 140 peripheral blood samples (over 40 ophthalmopathy, about 75 hyperthyroidism and around 17 progressor patients) is reported in the paper.

This clonotype was seen repeatedly, ten times or more. There is no known antigen for this receptor. No much larger clonotype is one base removed from it; base qualities were not supplied. Overall study results and their limits: Most expanded thyroid clonotypes (frequency above 0.001) were also detected in blood, a finding suggesting that blood repertoires may reflect thyroid immune responses. No statistical method was used to fix the sample size in advance, and group allocation was not hidden from the investigators. A model built on a 13 V-J signature distinguished ophthalmopathy from stable hyperthyroidism, reaching 85% to 90% sensitivity and around 82% specificity in cross-validation and 80%/75% in testing. In validation, progression to ophthalmopathy was predicted by the model with 70.59% sensitivity and about 72% specificity, a median of approximately 7.1 months before onset.

Stable Graves' hyperthyroidism was defined as no progression to ophthalmopathy during 18 months of follow-up. Hyperthyroidism patients were newly diagnosed, had a disease duration of under 2 months, and were aged 18 to 65 years. Any patient with an uncontrolled infection, another autoimmune disease, pregnancy or lactation was excluded. Diagnoses were established on the basis of clinical symptoms, serum thyroxine and TRAb, thyroid ultrasound, and orbital computed tomography. PBMCs were isolated from about 10 ml of fresh peripheral blood by Ficoll-Paque density gradient centrifugation. Trizol reagent was used to extract total RNA, and RNA quality was then checked on an Agilent 2100 Bioanalyzer. The TCR beta CDR3 regions were amplified from the RNA transcripts. A first-round RT-PCR of the TCR CDR3 used the HTBI primer set with the Qiagen OneStep RT-PCR kit. Libraries were constructed in a second round of multiplex PCR, after which size selection and purification were carried out. Paired-end sequencing of the libraries was performed with 100 bp reads on an Illumina HiSeq2000. The study's own analysis went as follows. SOAPnuke was used to process the raw data, with reads discarded if the reads contained adapters or uncalled bases, had a mean Phred below 15, or lacked an exact constant-primer or identifier match. COPE v1.2.5 was used to merge the high-quality paired reads, and each unique nucleotide sequence was defined as a clonotype. Clonotypes were aligned to IMGT TRBV, TRBD and TRBJ reference segments using MiTCR v1.1. The analysis was restricted to V-J combinations with a frequency above 0.0001, which together covered 99% to 99.2% of the repertoires. A TCS score was defined as the ratio of F50 (clonal expansion) to E x V (chaos), with BLOSUM62-based TCRdist applied between CDR3 peptides within each V-J. Welch's t-statistics and random forest reduced fewer than 600 V-J features to some 14, which were used in a naive Bayes classifier (R e1071). In-frame beta chains were kept once TCRdb had trimmed the public reads at Q25 with fastp and called clones with MiXCR. Records with the same CDR3 protein are collapsed into one entry carrying the most frequent genes and DNA. Clone size and V and J calls follow TCRdb, not the original study. Within this sample are 550,000 to 650,000 distinct CDR3 sequences, with 13% to 15% of them counted one time only. The leading ten clones occupy 14% of the sample.

This sequence was found in a middle-aged woman with Graves' hyperthyroidism. What was sequenced was blood.

The DNA reads TGCAGTGCTAGAGATCCTAGCAATGAGCAGTTCTTC. This yields the protein CSARDPSNEQFF. The chain employs TRBV20-1 and TRBJ2-1; no D gene is confidently identified. V drops 0 bases and J drops 6 bases, leaving 6 bases in between. The CDR3 goes from the cysteine to the phenylalanine over 12 residues. Here the CDR3 DNA is all that survives: 36 bases in frame from base 1. CDR1 and CDR2, looked up from the germline V gene (reference sequence), are DFQATT and SNEGSKA.